The rows below give T cell receptor beta chains drawn from one sample of a study of cytomegalovirus exposure and HLA in healthy donors. This table comes from immunoSEQ multiplex PCR, and its TCRdb copy is limited to in-frame clones, with some not included. The sample records 150,000 to 200,000 clones, around 80% being singletons. Sample: PBMCs. The receptor set was obtained from a man aged 35 to 55 in good health and CMV-seropositive. The CDR3 runs from the conserved cysteine through the conserved F or W. A D gene is named only where the DNA matches it firmly. Rows may omit the clone size; those that give it use once, few, many or a size class.

J gene: TRBJ1-2
D gene: -
clone size: -
V gene: TRBV10-3
CDR3 protein: CAITLDRPNYGYTF
CDR3 DNA: TGTGCCATCACCCTCGACAGGCCCAACTATGGCTACACCTTC

J gene: TRBJ1-6
D gene: -
clone size: once
V gene: TRBV5-1
CDR3 protein: CASSLAGGYNSPLHF
CDR3 DNA: TGCGCCAGCAGCTTGGCCGGGGGCTATAATTCACCCCTCCACTTT

J gene: TRBJ2-1
D gene: -
clone size: -
V gene: TRBV27
CDR3 protein: CASSPHSSSPHPEFF
CDR3 DNA: TGTGCCAGCAGTCCGCATTCTAGCTCCCCCCACCCGGAGTTCTTC

J gene: TRBJ2-2
D gene: TRBD1
clone size: -
V gene: TRBV7-6
CDR3 protein: CASSLTGGISRELFF
CDR3 DNA: TGTGCCAGCAGCTTGACAGGGGGGATCAGCCGGGAGCTGTTTTTT

J gene: TRBJ1-4
D gene: -
clone size: -
V gene: TRBV7-9
CDR3 protein: CASSLTGSINEKLFF
CDR3 DNA: TGTGCCAGCAGCTTAACAGGATCCATTAATGAAAAACTGTTTTTT

J gene: TRBJ2-2
D gene: TRBD1
clone size: -
V gene: TRBV9
CDR3 protein: CASSVQGQGAGELFF
CDR3 DNA: TGTGCCAGCAGCGTGCAGGGACAGGGCGCCGGGGAGCTGTTTTTT

J gene: TRBJ2-1
D gene: TRBD2
clone size: -
V gene: TRBV4-1
CDR3 protein: CASSQPTSGTDKEQFF
CDR3 DNA: TGCGCCAGCAGCCAACCGACTAGCGGGACCGACAAAGAGCAGTTCTTC

J gene: TRBJ2-1
D gene: -
clone size: -
V gene: TRBV4-2
CDR3 protein: CASSSPKGLYNEQFF
CDR3 DNA: TGTGCCAGCAGCTCGCCTAAGGGACTCTACAATGAGCAGTTCTTC

J gene: TRBJ2-6
D gene: -
clone size: -
V gene: TRBV21-1
CDR3 protein: CASSAKDRPSYSGANVLTF
CDR3 DNA: TGTGCCAGCAGCGCGAAGGACAGGCCATCTTACTCTGGGGCCAACGTCCTGACTTTC

J gene: TRBJ1-1
D gene: -
clone size: -
V gene: TRBV11-3
CDR3 protein: CASSPGGEQNTEAFF
CDR3 DNA: TGTGCCAGCAGCCCTGGAGGAGAGCAGAACACTGAAGCTTTCTTT

J gene: TRBJ2-3
D gene: TRBD1
clone size: -
V gene: TRBV7-3
CDR3 protein: CASSTRRPGQGNTDTQYF
CDR3 DNA: TGTGCCAGCAGCACTAGGCGCCCGGGACAGGGGAACACAGATACGCAGTATTTT

J gene: TRBJ2-3
D gene: TRBD1
clone size: -
V gene: TRBV7-9
CDR3 protein: CSSSLAKGQGADTQYF
CDR3 DNA: TGTTCCAGCAGCTTAGCGAAGGGACAGGGGGCAGATACGCAGTATTTT

J gene: TRBJ1-1
D gene: TRBD1
clone size: few
V gene: TRBV6-5
CDR3 protein: CASSYNRGAEAFF
CDR3 DNA: TGTGCCAGCAGTTACAACAGGGGGGCTGAAGCTTTCTTT

J gene: TRBJ2-7
D gene: -
clone size: once
V gene: TRBV30
CDR3 protein: CASTGLTYEQYF
CDR3 DNA: TGTGCCTCTACAGGGCTCACCTACGAGCAGTACTTC

J gene: TRBJ2-3
D gene: -
clone size: once
V gene: TRBV30
CDR3 protein: CAWRSRRSGTDTQYF
CDR3 DNA: TGTGCCTGGAGATCTAGGAGATCGGGCACAGATACGCAGTATTTT

J gene: TRBJ2-3
D gene: TRBD1
clone size: -
V gene: TRBV18
CDR3 protein: CASSPRTGLTTDTQYF
CDR3 DNA: TGTGCCAGCTCACCACGGACAGGTCTTACCACAGATACGCAGTATTTT

J gene: TRBJ2-2
D gene: TRBD1
clone size: -
V gene: TRBV9
CDR3 protein: CASSTRDRESGELFF
CDR3 DNA: TGTGCCAGCAGCACCCGGGACAGGGAATCCGGGGAGCTGTTTTTT

J gene: TRBJ1-1
D gene: TRBD1
clone size: -
V gene: TRBV7-2
CDR3 protein: CASSTDRANTEAFF
CDR3 DNA: TGTGCCAGCAGTACTGACAGGGCCAACACTGAAGCTTTCTTT

J gene: TRBJ1-3
D gene: TRBD1
clone size: -
V gene: TRBV5-6
CDR3 protein: CASSSRDSSGNTIYF
CDR3 DNA: TGTGCCAGCAGCTCTCGGGACAGCTCTGGAAACACCATATATTTT

J gene: TRBJ2-3
D gene: -
clone size: -
V gene: TRBV7-8
CDR3 protein: CASSTLQGRSQYF
CDR3 DNA: TGTGCCAGCAGCACTCTGCAGGGGAGATCGCAGTATTTT

J gene: TRBJ2-1
D gene: -
clone size: -
V gene: TRBV6-4
CDR3 protein: CASSDIAGRNEQFF
CDR3 DNA: TGTGCCAGCAGTGACATTGCGGGGAGGAATGAGCAGTTCTTC

J gene: TRBJ2-7
D gene: TRBD1
clone size: -
V gene: TRBV5-4
CDR3 protein: CASSLVTGGGSEQYF
CDR3 DNA: TGTGCCAGCAGCTTGGTTACAGGGGGTGGCAGCGAGCAGTACTTC

J gene: TRBJ2-7
D gene: TRBD2
clone size: once
V gene: TRBV5-8
CDR3 protein: CASSLGIAGAEQYF
CDR3 DNA: TGTGCCAGCAGCCTAGGGATAGCGGGAGCCGAGCAGTACTTC

J gene: TRBJ2-1
D gene: -
clone size: few
V gene: TRBV7-8
CDR3 protein: CASSLTWGGGNEQFF
CDR3 DNA: TGTGCCAGCAGCTTAACTTGGGGAGGGGGCAATGAGCAGTTCTTC

J gene: TRBJ1-1
D gene: -
clone size: -
V gene: TRBV4-3
CDR3 protein: CASSLDFDSGVSEAFF
CDR3 DNA: TGCGCCAGCAGCCTAGATTTTGATAGTGGAGTCAGTGAAGCTTTCTTT

J gene: TRBJ2-2
D gene: TRBD1
clone size: -
V gene: TRBV19
CDR3 protein: CASSHRGQVTGELFF
CDR3 DNA: TGTGCCAGTAGCCACAGGGGGCAGGTCACCGGGGAGCTGTTTTTT

J gene: TRBJ2-2
D gene: -
clone size: -
V gene: TRBV5-1
CDR3 protein: CASSLVAGTNTGELFF
CDR3 DNA: TGCGCCAGCAGCTTGGTTGCAGGGACAAACACCGGGGAGCTGTTTTTT

J gene: TRBJ2-7
D gene: -
clone size: -
V gene: TRBV27
CDR3 protein: CASSPPGHRSYEQYF
CDR3 DNA: TGTGCCAGCAGTCCCCCGGGACACCGGTCCTACGAGCAGTACTTC

J gene: TRBJ2-3
D gene: TRBD2
clone size: -
V gene: TRBV6-4
CDR3 protein: CASSATSGGGDTQYF
CDR3 DNA: TGTGCCAGCAGTGCGACTAGCGGGGGAGGAGATACGCAGTATTTT

J gene: TRBJ1-2
D gene: -
clone size: -
V gene: TRBV6-1
CDR3 protein: CASSSREGYGYTF
CDR3 DNA: TGTGCCAGCAGTTCCCGGGAGGGCTATGGCTACACCTTC

J gene: TRBJ1-2
D gene: -
clone size: -
V gene: TRBV7-6
CDR3 protein: CASSLGGEFSYGYTF
CDR3 DNA: TGTGCCAGCAGCTTAGGGGGGGAATTCTCCTATGGCTACACCTTC

J gene: TRBJ1-2
D gene: -
clone size: -
V gene: TRBV20-1
CDR3 protein: CSAPGPGGYTF
CDR3 DNA: TGCAGTGCTCCAGGGCCGGGCGGCTACACCTTC

J gene: TRBJ2-1
D gene: -
clone size: few
V gene: TRBV5-4
CDR3 protein: CASSLAGGGSYNEQFF
CDR3 DNA: TGTGCCAGCAGCTTGGCCGGGGGTGGGTCTTACAATGAGCAGTTCTTC

J gene: TRBJ1-1
D gene: TRBD1
clone size: -
V gene: TRBV15
CDR3 protein: CATRPRGLRGEAFF
CDR3 DNA: TGTGCCACCAGACCCAGGGGGTTACGGGGTGAAGCTTTCTTT

J gene: TRBJ2-7
D gene: -
clone size: -
V gene: TRBV28
CDR3 protein: CASSSPTGPPGKQYF
CDR3 DNA: TGTGCCAGCAGTTCCCCGACAGGTCCCCCTGGGAAGCAGTACTTC

J gene: TRBJ1-1
D gene: -
clone size: -
V gene: TRBV7-8
CDR3 protein: CASSAIRNTEAFF
CDR3 DNA: TGTGCCAGCAGCGCTATAAGGAACACTGAAGCTTTCTTT

J gene: TRBJ2-2
D gene: -
clone size: -
V gene: TRBV6-5
CDR3 protein: CASRGANTGELFF
CDR3 DNA: TGTGCCAGCAGAGGGGCGAACACCGGGGAGCTGTTTTTT

J gene: TRBJ2-7
D gene: TRBD1
clone size: -
V gene: TRBV6-6
CDR3 protein: CASSYTGQGNYEQYF
CDR3 DNA: TGTGCCAGCAGTTACACGGGACAGGGGAACTACGAGCAGTACTTC

J gene: TRBJ2-5
D gene: TRBD2
clone size: few
V gene: TRBV18
CDR3 protein: CASSPGGNTETQYF
CDR3 DNA: TGTGCCAGCTCACCGGGGGGGAATACAGAGACCCAGTACTTC

J gene: TRBJ1-5
D gene: -
clone size: few
V gene: TRBV2
CDR3 protein: CASSDRSWASGQPQHF
CDR3 DNA: TGTGCCAGCAGTGATCGGAGTTGGGCCTCGGGGCAGCCCCAGCATTTT

J gene: TRBJ2-1
D gene: -
clone size: once
V gene: TRBV7-2
CDR3 protein: CASSLGLPQVNEQFF
CDR3 DNA: TGTGCCAGCAGCTTAGGTCTTCCCCAGGTCAATGAGCAGTTCTTC

J gene: TRBJ2-1
D gene: -
clone size: -
V gene: TRBV19
CDR3 protein: CASSRAHNEQFF
CDR3 DNA: TGTGCCAGTAGTAGGGCCCACAATGAGCAGTTCTTC

J gene: TRBJ1-4
D gene: -
clone size: -
V gene: TRBV14
CDR3 protein: CASSQVGGTNEKLFF
CDR3 DNA: TGTGCCAGCAGCCAAGTAGGCGGAACTAATGAAAAACTGTTTTTT

J gene: TRBJ1-2
D gene: -
clone size: -
V gene: TRBV30
CDR3 protein: CASQRGASNYGYTF
CDR3 DNA: TGTGCCTCCCAAAGAGGAGCTTCTAACTATGGCTACACCTTC

J gene: TRBJ2-5
D gene: -
clone size: -
V gene: TRBV29-1
CDR3 protein: CSVVDRWEETQYF
CDR3 DNA: TGCAGCGTTGTGGACAGATGGGAAGAGACCCAGTACTTC

J gene: TRBJ2-7
D gene: TRBD1
clone size: -
V gene: TRBV10-2
CDR3 protein: CASRTAGGASEQYF
CDR3 DNA: TGCGCCAGCAGAACGGCAGGGGGAGCATCCGAGCAGTACTTC

J gene: TRBJ1-5
D gene: TRBD1
clone size: few
V gene: TRBV10-2
CDR3 protein: CASRGQDNQPQHF
CDR3 DNA: TGCGCCAGCAGGGGACAGGACAATCAGCCCCAGCATTTT

J gene: TRBJ2-1
D gene: -
clone size: -
V gene: TRBV15
CDR3 protein: CATSRDPTGKEFF
CDR3 DNA: TGTGCCACCAGCAGAGATCCCACGGGGAAGGAGTTCTTC

J gene: TRBJ1-1
D gene: -
clone size: -
V gene: TRBV6-6
CDR3 protein: CASSPRGGVTEAFF
CDR3 DNA: TGTGCCAGCAGTCCCCGCGGGGGAGTCACTGAAGCTTTCTTT

J gene: TRBJ2-2
D gene: TRBD2
clone size: -
V gene: TRBV7-9
CDR3 protein: CASSHQLAGVWTGELFF
CDR3 DNA: TGTGCCAGCAGCCATCAGCTAGCGGGAGTGTGGACCGGGGAGCTGTTTTTT

J gene: TRBJ2-7
D gene: TRBD1
clone size: -
V gene: TRBV5-1
CDR3 protein: CASSPGTGAYEQYF
CDR3 DNA: TGCGCCAGCAGCCCTGGGACAGGGGCCTACGAGCAGTACTTC